The rows below give T cell receptor beta chains drawn from one sample of a study of long-term antiretroviral therapy in people with HIV. Assay used: immunoSEQ multiplex PCR; TCRdb lists only in-frame clones, some missing. The sample lists fewer than 30,000 clones; 86% were seen once. Specimen: unsorted PBMCs, collected roughly 2.7 years after starting antiretroviral therapy. All receptors come from a man aged 40-50 years with HIV. CDR3s include the opening cysteine and the closing phenylalanine or tryptophan.

CDR3 protein,V gene
CASSLQGQGGEQFF,TRBV7-9
CASSLAGESGELFF,TRBV5-1
CTSSLMGLAWGELFF,TRBV1
CAISLKLGEGNIQYF,TRBV10-3
CASNAGTGGEQYF,TRBV27
CASSFSDRYTDTQYF,TRBV5-6
CASSLNGISTDTQYF,TRBV28
CAWSMDRGSTEAFF,TRBV30
CASSSPGPPPRNEQFF,TRBV5-1
CASSALTENTEAFF,TRBV19
CASSSGTSGPYEQYF,TRBV27
CASSRPPRYGYTF,TRBV28
CASSLTGDYYEQYF,TRBV7-2
CASSYTRSEGYTF,TRBV6-5
CASSLTGEAYSNQPQHF,TRBV28
CASSLPGGPNEKLFF,TRBV28
CASSQRGGEGYEQYF,TRBV18
CASSHSRDSYEQYF,TRBV4-1
CASSRGGRPDIQYF,TRBV19
CASSLTGGSAQETQYF,TRBV9
CASSEGQSSYNEQFF,TRBV7-2
CASSSPMNTEAFF,TRBV28
CASSQEQGGFPYEQYF,TRBV14
CASSTGGGGPASYTF,TRBV28
CASNVGRENTEAFF,TRBV11-2
CASSLGTGINYGYTF,TRBV5-4
CASSQDLEEYQETQYF,TRBV14
CASSLLGGEEKLFF,TRBV5-1
CASSQLRLGNQPQHF,TRBV4-1
CASSLARLAGTNEQFF,TRBV5-4
CSVAGRDLSFDEQFF,TRBV29-1
CAWSGGFRQETQYF,TRBV30
CASRTGTSTEAFF,TRBV6-5
CASSPQGAMNTEAFF,TRBV11-2
CASSGGLAGVIFSYEQYF,TRBV2
CASSLAGGAYGYTF,TRBV7-2